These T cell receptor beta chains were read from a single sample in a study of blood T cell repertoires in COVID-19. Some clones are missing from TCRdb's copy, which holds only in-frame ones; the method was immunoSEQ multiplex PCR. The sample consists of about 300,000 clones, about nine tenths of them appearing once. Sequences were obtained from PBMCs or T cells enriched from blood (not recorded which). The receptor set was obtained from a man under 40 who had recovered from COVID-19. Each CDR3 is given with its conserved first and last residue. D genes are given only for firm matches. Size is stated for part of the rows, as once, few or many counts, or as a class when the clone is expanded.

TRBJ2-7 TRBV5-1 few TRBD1 CASAFQTGSYEQYF TGCGCCAGCGCCTTCCAGACAGGGAGTTACGAGCAGTACTTC
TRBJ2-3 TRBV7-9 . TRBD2 CATTWYAGGPEDTQYF TGTGCCACAACCTGGTACGCGGGGGGGCCGGAAGATACGCAGTATTTT
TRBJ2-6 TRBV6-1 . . CASSERQTSSGANVLTF TGTGCCAGCAGTGAAAGGCAGACTAGCTCTGGGGCCAACGTCCTGACTTTC
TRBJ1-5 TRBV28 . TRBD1 CASSLYLGGALGGGSGSQHF TGTGCCAGCAGTTTATATCTAGGGGGCGCTTTAGGAGGTGGGAGTGGGTCCCAGCATTTT
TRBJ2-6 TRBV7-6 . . CASSARWGAGANVLTF TGTGCCAGCAGCGCCCGTTGGGGGGCTGGGGCCAACGTCCTGACTTTC
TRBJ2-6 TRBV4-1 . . CASSQATGPSGANVLTF TGCGCCAGCAGCCAAGCTACAGGGCCCTCGGGGGCCAACGTCCTGACTTTC
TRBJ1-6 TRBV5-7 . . CASSLVGRLNSPLHF TGTGCCAGCAGCTTGGTGGGCAGGCTTAATTCACCCCTCCACTTT
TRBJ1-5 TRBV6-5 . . CASSGQYSNQPQHF TGTGCCAGCTCCGGACAGTATAGCAATCAGCCCCAGCATTTT
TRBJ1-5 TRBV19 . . CASSMDRSQPQHF TGTGCCAGTAGTATGGACAGAAGTCAGCCCCAGCATTTT
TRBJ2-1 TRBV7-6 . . CASSLVGSGKLNNEQFF TGTGCCAGCAGCTTAGTCGGGTCCGGGAAACTTAACAATGAGCAGTTCTTC
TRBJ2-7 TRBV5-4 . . CASSFASSSLYEQYF TGTGCCAGCAGCTTTGCGTCCTCCTCACTATACGAGCAGTACTTC
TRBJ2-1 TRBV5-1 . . CASSLILMNEQFF TGCGCCAGCAGCTTGATACTAATGAATGAGCAGTTCTTC
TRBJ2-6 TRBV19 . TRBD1 CASRPTGVLSGANVLTF TGTGCCAGTAGACCTACAGGGGTTCTCTCTGGGGCCAACGTCCTGACTTTC
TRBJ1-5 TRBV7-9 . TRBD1 CASSLSGGRQPQHF TGTGCCAGCAGCTTATCAGGGGGCCGTCAGCCCCAGCATTTT
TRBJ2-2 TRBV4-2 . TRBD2 CASSQEGTSGDTGELFF TGTGCCAGCAGCCAGGAGGGGACTAGCGGGGACACCGGGGAGCTGTTTTTT
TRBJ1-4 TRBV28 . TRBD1 CASSRPGQGSEKLFF TGTGCCAGCAGCAGGCCGGGACAGGGAAGTGAAAAACTGTTTTTT
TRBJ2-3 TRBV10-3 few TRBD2 CAISESGGSRTSDRSDTQYF TGTGCCATCAGTGAGTCGGGAGGCTCCCGGACTAGCGATCGGTCAGATACGCAGTATTTT
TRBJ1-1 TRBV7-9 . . CASSLGSGGTEAFF TGTGCCAGCAGCTTAGGCTCGGGTGGCACTGAAGCTTTCTTT
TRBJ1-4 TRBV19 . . CASSHPAGAEWGEKLFF TGTGCCAGTAGTCACCCGGCAGGGGCGGAATGGGGTGAAAAACTGTTTTTT
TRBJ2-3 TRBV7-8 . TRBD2 CASSLRTSGSSDTQYF TGTGCCAGCAGCCTTCGGACTAGCGGGAGCTCAGATACGCAGTATTTT
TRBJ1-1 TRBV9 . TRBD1 CASRGQGSSGEAFF TGTGCCAGCAGGGGACAGGGGAGTTCGGGTGAAGCTTTCTTT
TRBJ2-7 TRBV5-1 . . CASSRHGGEQYF TGCGCCAGCAGTAGGCACGGGGGCGAGCAGTACTTC
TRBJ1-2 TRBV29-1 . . CSVWQGGYGYTF TGCAGCGTATGGCAAGGAGGGTATGGCTACACCTTC
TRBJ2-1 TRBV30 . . CAWRGIGSGSQFF TGTGCCTGGAGAGGAATCGGTAGCGGTAGCCAGTTCTTC
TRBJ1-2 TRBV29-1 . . CSVTLRRGGYTF TGCAGCGTTACCCTGCGTCGCGGTGGCTACACCTTC
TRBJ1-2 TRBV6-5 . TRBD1 CASSYQGQDYGYTF TGTGCCAGCAGTTACCAGGGACAGGACTATGGCTACACCTTC
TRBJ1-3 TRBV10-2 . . CASTFSGSSSGNTIYF TGCGCCAGCACCTTTTCAGGGTCCTCCTCTGGAAACACCATATATTTT
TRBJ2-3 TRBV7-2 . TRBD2 CASSLERTSGGATDTQYF TGTGCCAGCAGCTTAGAAAGGACTAGCGGGGGGGCGACAGATACGCAGTATTTT
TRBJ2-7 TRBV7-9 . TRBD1 CASRQGGTGPAEQYF TGTGCCAGCAGGCAGGGGGGGACAGGGCCCGCCGAGCAGTACTTC
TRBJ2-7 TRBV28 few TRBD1 CASSLENRGLAYEQYF TGTGCCAGCAGTTTAGAAAACAGGGGGCTCGCCTACGAGCAGTACTTC